The 4 T cell receptor beta chains in this list originate from one sample, sequenced in a study of T cells in Graves' hyperthyroidism and ophthalmopathy. Regions amplified from RNA transcripts were the TCR beta CDR3 regions. The primer set for the first-round RT-PCR of the TCR CDR3 was HTBI. From the multiplex PCR reads, TCRdb called clonotypes with MiXCR, one entry per CDR3 protein. Of roughly 550,000 distinct CDR3 sequences in the sample, about 16% were seen once. The sample comprised blood. The receptors come from a woman aged 25 to 39 with Graves' ophthalmopathy.

J is TRBJ2-1 and V is TRBV6-1; D is unresolved. The V end lost 8 bases, the J end lost 9 bases, and 8 bases lay between the germline ends. Germline V gene lookup returns CDR1 MNHNS and CDR2 SASEGT. The CDR3 is made up of 10 amino acids. CDR3 sequence (DNA): TGTGCCAGCTTCGATGGTGAGCAGTTCTTC. Protein: CASFDGEQFF.

Ten or more counts support this clonotype. The chain recombines TRBV20-1 with TRBJ1-1; TRBD1 might be the D (6 bases). The V and J ends lost 6 bases and 8 bases respectively, with 16 bases between them. The CDR3 is made up of 12 amino acids. CDR1 DFQATT and CDR2 SNEGSKA come from the germline V gene (reference sequence). CDR3 residues: CSADGLGAEAFF. CDR3 coding DNA: TGCAGTGCCGACGGTTTGGGGGCCGAAGCTTTCTTT.

This clonotype was found many times. The chain joins TRBV5-1 to TRBJ2-7; 7 bases are shared with TRBD1. There are 14 residues in the CDR3. Germline lookup yields CDR1 SGHRS and CDR2 YFSETQ. V was pared by 3 bases and J by 9 bases, with 12 bases of the junction left unmatched. The CDR3 is CASSSPTGVAGQYF. In DNA form, the CDR3 reads TGCGCCAGCAGCTCCCCCACAGGGGTTGCTGGGCAGTACTTC.

This clonotype was found a few times. This chain links TRBV29-1 with TRBJ2-3, with 11 bases aligning to TRBD2. Germline V lookup: CDR1 SQVTM, CDR2 ANQGSEA. The CDR3 consists of 15 residues. The J segment lost 3 bases and the V segment lost 7 bases, leaving 9 bases of the junction unmatched. CDR3 amino acids: CSAEGTSGFTDTQYF. CDR3 DNA: TGCAGCGCTGAGGGGACTAGCGGATTTACAGATACGCAGTATTTT.